Below, 24 T cell receptor beta chains from the same sample are listed, as sequenced in a study of cytomegalovirus exposure and HLA in healthy donors. The method was immunoSEQ multiplex PCR; TCRdb's version includes in-frame clones alone and lacks a portion of them. The repertoire includes 200,000 or so clones, roughly 84% of them detected once, and roughly 7% sits in the top ten. Sequencing input: PBMCs. These receptors originate from a man between 18 and 29 years old in good health and CMV-seropositive.

This clone has a single count. This chain joins TRBV27 and TRBJ2-3, with 7 bases matching TRBD2. V shed 7 bases, J shed 1 base, and the junction held 11 bases outside the gene matches. The CDR3 runs 16 residues. CDR1 is MNHEY and CDR2 is SMNVEV in the germline V gene (reference sequence). The CDR3 here is CASTQGLGMGTDTQYF. CDR3 bases: TGTGCCAGCACCCAAGGACTAGGAATGGGCACAGATACGCAGTATTTT.

This clone was seen more than once but under ten times. The J gene is TRBJ2-7, the V gene TRBV19; the match to TRBD2 covers 10 bases. Per the germline V gene, CDR1 is LNHDA and CDR2 is SQIVND (reference sequence). CDR3 size: 13 residues. Unmatched junction bases numbered 5, after V lost 5 bases and J lost 7 bases. This CDR3 is CASSGSGRWEQYF. The CDR3 DNA follows: TGTGCCAGTAGTGGTAGCGGGAGGTGGGAGCAGTACTTC.

The CDR3 DNA sequence: TGTGCTTACCACAAATTGCCCAACATCCCGTGGGAGCAGTACTTC. As protein: CAYHKLPNIPWEQYF. The J gene is TRBJ2-7, the V gene TRBV30; D is unclear. The CDR3 totals 15 residues. The germline gives CDR1 GTSNPN, CDR2 SVGIG (reference sequence).

The chain has TRBV15 and TRBJ2-2; possibly TRBD2 for D (6 bases). CDR1 is LNHNV, CDR2 YYDKDF, per germline (reference sequence). The CDR3 totals 15 residues. Trimming removed 0 bases from V and 5 bases from J, with 10 bases in between. The chain's CDR3 is CATSRDPGRTGELFF. The CDR3, as DNA: TGTGCCACCAGCAGAGATCCTGGGAGGACCGGGGAGCTGTTTTTT.

This clone has a single count. V is TRBV5-1 and J is TRBJ2-7; D possibly corresponds to TRBD2 (5 bases). This CDR3 is built from 13 residues. Trimming cost V 1 base and J 7 bases, with 12 bases left between them. CDR1 is SGHRS, CDR2 YFSETQ, per germline. CDR3 in amino acids: CASSLSPGWEQYF. CDR3 coding DNA: TGCGCCAGCAGCTTGTCCCCGGGGTGGGAGCAGTACTTC. Full variable domain (outside the CDR3, taken from reference TRBV5-1 and TRBJ2-7): KAGVTQTPRYLIKTRGQQVTLSCSPISGHRSVSWYQQTPGQGLQFLFEYFSETQRNKGNFPGRFSGRQFSNSRSEMNVSTLELGDSALYLCASSLSPGWEQYFGPGTRLTVT.

This clone was picked up a small number of times. The chain employs TRBV21-1 and TRBJ2-7; the listed D gene, TRBD2, was not tested against the DNA. TRBV21-1 corresponds to a pseudogene. This CDR3 is 14 amino acids long. The CDR3 coding sequence is TGTGCCAGCAGCAAGGGAAGCGGAGCCTACGAGCAGTACTTC. This encodes CASSKGSGAYEQYF.

The chain has TRBV9 and TRBJ2-7; 12 positions match TRBD2. V lost 3 bases and J lost 4; bases outside the gene matches: 11. Germline CDR1 SGDLS, CDR2 YYNGEE. This CDR3 contains 17 residues. CDR3 DNA: TGTGCCAGCAGCGCCGTATCCGGACTAGCGGGAATTTACGAGCAGTACTTC. The encoded protein is CASSAVSGLAGIYEQYF. Using reference TRBV9 and TRBJ2-7 for the parts outside the CDR3, the full variable domain is DSGVTQTPKHLITATGQRVTLRCSPRSGDLSVYWYQQSLDQGLQFLIQYYNGEERAKGNILERFSAQQFPDLHSELNLSSLELGDSALYFCASSAVSGLAGIYEQYFGPGTRLTVT.

The chain links TRBV6-1 to TRBJ2-7; 7 bases map to TRBD2. The CDR3 consists of 17 residues. Germline CDR1 and CDR2: MNHNS and SASEGT. The V and J ends lost 1 base and 2 bases, in that order; junction bases with no gene match: 11. The CDR3, as DNA: TGTGCCAGCAGTGAAGAAGTGGGAGGGTTCCCTGCCTACGAGCAGTACTTC. Translated: CASSEEVGGFPAYEQYF.

This chain uses TRBV7-9 with TRBJ2-3; the match to TRBD1 covers 7 bases. This CDR3 is built from 15 residues. V lost 5 bases, J lost 3 bases, and 8 bases stayed unmatched. Germline V gene sequence: CDR1 SEHNR, CDR2 FQNEAQ (reference sequence). Written as DNA, the CDR3 is TGTGCCAGCAGCCCGACAGGGAAGAGGACAGATACGCAGTATTTT. Protein product: CASSPTGKRTDTQYF.

This clone is termed large (0.1 to 1%). The J gene is TRBJ2-7, the V gene TRBV2; D ambiguous. The CDR3 has 10 residues. Per the germline V gene, CDR1 is SNHLY and CDR2 is FYNNEI. The V gene lost 10 bases and the J gene lost 6 bases, with 10 bases spanning the gap. The CDR3 is CATHLGEQYF. The CDR3 DNA reads TGTGCCACTCACCTCGGCGAGCAGTACTTC.

This clone has only a few counts. This chain links TRBV30 with TRBJ1-5; the match to TRBD1 covers 7 bases. This CDR3 is built from 13 residues. CDR1 GTSNPN and CDR2 SVGIG come from the germline V gene (reference sequence). V dropped 2 bases and J dropped 4; count of bases not matched to a gene: 2. CDR3 sequence reads: CAWSSDRNQPQHF. The DNA of the CDR3 is TGTGCCTGGAGTTCGGACAGGAATCAGCCCCAGCATTTT.

In this sample, this clone turned up once. V is TRBV7-8 and J is TRBJ1-2, with TRBD1 as a possible D gene (6 bases). The V end was cut by 2 bases, the J end by 6 bases, with 10 bases between. Germline values: CDR1 SGHVS, CDR2 FQNEAQ. This CDR3 has 13 residues. The chain's CDR3 is CASSLRAGDGYTF. The CDR3 DNA reads TGTGCCAGCAGCTTAAGGGCAGGGGATGGCTACACCTTC.

CDR3 in DNA: TGCAGTGCTCGACAGTATGGCTACACCTTC. Translation gives CSARQYGYTF. V gene TRBV20-1 combines with J gene TRBJ1-2, with a possible D match to TRBD1 (5 bases). Germline CDR1 reads DFQATT; CDR2 reads SNEGSKA (reference sequence). CDR3 size: 10 residues. The V end lost 5 bases, the J end lost 5 bases, and 6 bases lay between the germline ends.

The CDR3 spells CASSPRASGRDLADTQYF. Here the CDR3 DNA reads TGCGCCAGCAGCCCACGGGCTAGCGGGAGGGATCTTGCAGATACGCAGTATTTT. The chain uses TRBV4-3 and TRBJ2-3; 12 bases are shared with TRBD2. The CDR3 extends over 18 amino acids. Germline V gene lookup returns CDR1 LGHNA and CDR2 YSLEER. J gave up 4 bases and V 4 bases, and 12 bases lay outside the gene matches.

V and J are TRBV4-3 and TRBJ2-7; 7 nucleotides agree with TRBD2. CDR1 is LGHNA, CDR2 YSLEER, per germline. V gave up 4 bases and J gave up 3 bases; unmatched junction bases: 12. This CDR3 spans 16 amino acids. CDR3 region: CASSPTRAGVGYEQYF. The CDR3 DNA sequence: TGCGCCAGCAGCCCCACCAGGGCGGGGGTCGGCTACGAGCAGTACTTC.

V usage is TRBV6-1 and J usage is TRBJ2-7, with a weak D call TRBD2 (7 bases). There are 15 residues in the CDR3. V was shortened by 7 bases and J by 1 base, with 17 bases between the two germline ends. The germline CDR1 and CDR2 sequences are MNHNS and SASEGT. CDR3: CASTPLGGGSYEQYF. The CDR3 bases are TGTGCCAGCACCCCGTTAGGGGGGGGATCCTACGAGCAGTACTTC.

The chain is built from TRBV4-3 and TRBJ2-7; 9 nucleotides agree with TRBD1. V dropped 0 bases and J dropped 4; count of bases not matched to a gene: 10. Per the germline V gene, CDR1 is LGHNA and CDR2 is YSLEER. The CDR3 has 17 residues. The CDR3 region is CASSQDRVGTGSYEQYF. For the CDR3, the DNA is TGCGCCAGCAGCCAAGATCGGGTGGGGACAGGGTCTTACGAGCAGTACTTC.

The count of this clone is one. The genes are TRBV7-2 and TRBJ2-1; maybe TRBD1 (6 bases). V was cut by 5 bases and J by 8 bases, with 19 bases left in between. The CDR3 loop spans 15 amino acids. The germline gives CDR1 SGHTA, CDR2 FQGNSA. CDR3 coding DNA: TGTGCCAGCAGCCACCGGGACAAATCCCCGGATGAGCAGTTCTTC. Its protein is CASSHRDKSPDEQFF. Together with reference TRBV7-2 and TRBJ2-1, the CDR3 gives the full variable domain: GAGVSQSPSNKVTEKGKDVELRCDPISGHTALYWYRQSLGQGLEFLIYFQGNSAPDKSGLPSDRFSAERTGGSVSTLTIQRTQQEDSAVYLCASSHRDKSPDEQFFGPGTRLTVL.

The CDR3 DNA reads TGCGCCAGCAGCGAGGACAGGGCCTACGAGCAGTACTTC. Protein: CASSEDRAYEQYF. This chain connects TRBV5-1 to TRBJ2-7; TRBD1 matches at 8 bases. The CDR3 contains 13 residues. CDR1 and CDR2 (germline): SGHRS, YFSETQ. V lost 4 bases to trimming and J lost 2 bases; unmatched junction nucleotides: 2.

This clone has just a few counts. The chain carries TRBV30 and TRBJ1-2, with 7 bases matching TRBD1. The CDR3 is 12 amino acids. Germline V gene data show CDR1 as GTSNPN and CDR2 as SVGIG (reference sequence). V dropped 3 bases and J dropped 9; count of bases not matched to a gene: 7. CDR3 bases: TGTGCCTGGAGCACCTCAGGGGGAAGCTACACCTTC. This gives the protein CAWSTSGGSYTF.

The J gene is TRBJ2-1, the V gene TRBV6-6, with D possibly being TRBD1 (7 bases). This CDR3 comprises 13 residues. V lost 10 bases to trimming and J lost 4 bases, with 14 bases between them. Germline CDR1 is MNHNY and CDR2 is SVGAGI (reference sequence). The CDR3 bases are TGTGCCACCTCAGGGGGGACTTACAATGAGCAGTTCTTC. It yields the protein CATSGGTYNEQFF.

The rearrangement uses TRBV18 and TRBJ2-3, with 7 bases lining up with TRBD2. The V segment lost 2 bases and the J segment 0 bases; nucleotides outside the gene matches: 8. CDR1 and CDR2 (germline): KGHSH, LQKENI. CDR3 length: 17 amino acids. In DNA form, the CDR3 reads TGTGCCAGCTCACCAGAACTAGCGCGGACTAGCACAGATACGCAGTATTTT. This gives the protein CASSPELARTSTDTQYF. Full variable domain (remainder filled in from reference TRBV18 and TRBJ2-3): NAGVMQNPRHLVRRRGQEARLRCSPMKGHSHVYWYRQLPEEGLKFMVYLQKENIIDESGMPKERFSAEFPKEGPSILRIQQVVRGDSAAYFCASSPELARTSTDTQYFGPGTRLTVL.

In DNA form, the CDR3 reads TGTGCCAGCAGTCCGTGGGGACAGGGGGCCCAAGAGACCCAGTACTTC. Its translation: CASSPWGQGAQETQYF. The chain combines TRBV28 with TRBJ2-5; 12 nucleotides align to TRBD1. Germline V gives CDR1 MDHEN, CDR2 SYDVKM. The V segment lost 5 bases and the J segment 1 base; nucleotides outside the gene matches: 5. The CDR3 spans 16 residues.

The chain is built from TRBV25-1 and TRBJ1-1; TRBD1 matches at 9 bases. Germline loops: CDR1 MGHDK, CDR2 SYGVNS. Losses at the gene ends were 3 bases for V and 3 bases for J; bases not matched to a gene: 5. The CDR3 runs to 15 residues. CDR3 region: CASSEHRGRDTEAFF. For the CDR3, the DNA is TGTGCCAGCAGTGAGCACAGGGGGCGCGACACTGAAGCTTTCTTT.